The clone carrying this T cell receptor (beta chain) was counted at least ten times. Its antigen is not known. This entry comes from a study of CD8 T cells in ankylosing spondylitis. Study outcomes and limitations: Earlier work had already found some motif variants in reactive arthritis synovial fluid and blood.

Libraries for TCR beta were made by quantitative 5'-RACE with molecular barcodes. TCRdb processed the 5' RACE reads anew with MiXCR; each CDR3 protein has one entry. The data show 100,000 to 150,000 distinct CDR3 sequences, 9.3% seen once. The germline CDR1 and CDR2 sequences are SGHAT and FQNNGV. This CDR3 spans 18 amino acids. V dropped 5 bases and J dropped 2; count of bases not matched to a gene: 12. Sequencing was performed on blood, either unsorted or a sorted T cell fraction (not recorded which). The chain carries TRBV11-2 and TRBJ2-5; 12 bases fit TRBD2. The receptor's source is a male donor with ankylosing spondylitis or in good health (not recorded which). CDR3 bases: TGTGCCAGCAGCCCCGATCCGGGACTAGCGGGCAAACAAGAGACCCAGTACTTC. The encoded protein is CASSPDPGLAGKQETQYF.